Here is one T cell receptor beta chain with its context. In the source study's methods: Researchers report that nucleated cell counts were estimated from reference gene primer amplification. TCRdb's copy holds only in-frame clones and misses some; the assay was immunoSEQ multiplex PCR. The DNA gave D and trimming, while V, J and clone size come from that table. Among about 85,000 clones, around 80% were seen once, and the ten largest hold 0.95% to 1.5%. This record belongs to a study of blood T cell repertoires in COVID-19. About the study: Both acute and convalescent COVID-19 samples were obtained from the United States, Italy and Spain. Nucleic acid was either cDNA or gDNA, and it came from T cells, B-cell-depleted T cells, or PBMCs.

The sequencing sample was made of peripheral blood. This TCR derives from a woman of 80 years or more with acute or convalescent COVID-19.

The CDR3 DNA reads TGTGCCAGCAGTTCCCGGGTGGGGGCGGACAATGAGCAGTTCTTC. It yields the protein CASSSRVGADNEQFF. The rearrangement uses TRBV2 and TRBJ2-1, with D possibly matching TRBD1 (6 bases). The CDR3 is 15 residues long. From germline, CDR1 is SNHLY and CDR2 FYNNEI. V was shortened by 5 bases and J by 5 bases, with 16 bases between the two germline ends.